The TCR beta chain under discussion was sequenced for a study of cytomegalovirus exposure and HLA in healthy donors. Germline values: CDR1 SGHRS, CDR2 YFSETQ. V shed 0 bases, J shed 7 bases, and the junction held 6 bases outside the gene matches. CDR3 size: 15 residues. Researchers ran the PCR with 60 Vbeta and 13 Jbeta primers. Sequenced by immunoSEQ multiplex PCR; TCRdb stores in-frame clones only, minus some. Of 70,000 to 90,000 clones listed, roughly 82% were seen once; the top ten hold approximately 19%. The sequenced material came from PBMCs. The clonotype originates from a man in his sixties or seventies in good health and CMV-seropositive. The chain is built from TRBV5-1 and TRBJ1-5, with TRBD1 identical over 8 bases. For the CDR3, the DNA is TGCGCCAGCAGCTTGGACAGGGGGACTGGACAGCCCCAGCATTTT. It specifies CASSLDRGTGQPQHF. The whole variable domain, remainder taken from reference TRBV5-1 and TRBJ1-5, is KAGVTQTPRYLIKTRGQQVTLSCSPISGHRSVSWYQQTPGQGLQFLFEYFSETQRNKGNFPGRFSGRQFSNSRSEMNVSTLELGDSALYLCASSLDRGTGQPQHFGDGTRLSIL.